These T cell receptor beta chains were read from a single sample in a study of T-cell reconstitution after alpha-beta-depleted transplantation in children. TCRdb recomputed calls from the PCR reads with MiXCR, one row per CDR3 protein. This table has around 94,000 distinct CDR3 sequences, approximately 6% appearing once. The sample was PBMCs, mostly from graft donor cells, taken 60 days after TCRalphabeta/CD19-depleted stem cell transplant. The receptors stem from a female patient between 2 and 10 years old who had a stem cell transplant for Fanconi anemia, so the T cells may come from the graft donor. Both conserved end residues are part of each CDR3.

j_call v_call cdr3_aa
TRBJ2-3 TRBV28 CASRAGGDTQYF
TRBJ2-1 TRBV7-3 CASSFRGGPGNEQFF
TRBJ2-7 TRBV9 CASSPLIGLAGDEQYF
TRBJ2-5 TRBV20-1 CSARPSLLEETQYF
TRBJ2-4 TRBV2 CASSVETGIIQYF
TRBJ2-1 TRBV6-2/TRBV6-3 CASSRSNSVFRFNEQFF
TRBJ2-7 TRBV14 CASSQGWTGGRTYEQYF
TRBJ2-5 TRBV6-1 CASSQPGREETQYF
TRBJ2-1 TRBV20-1 CSAPLLRVSSYNEQFF
TRBJ2-1 TRBV12-3/TRBV12-4 CASLPWVGDNEQFF
TRBJ2-1 TRBV5-1 CASRASGLAGEWSTHEQFF
TRBJ2-2 TRBV6-5 CARGHPNTGELFF
TRBJ2-7 TRBV18 CASSLVRVDSYEQYF
TRBJ1-1 TRBV29-1 CSVDRGNTEAFF
TRBJ2-2 TRBV2 CASRRQGALTGELFF
TRBJ2-7 TRBV5-1 CASSSTYYEQYF
TRBJ2-7 TRBV3-1 CASSFRERGGRRSSYEQYF
TRBJ2-3 TRBV2 CASNGGAPDTQYF
TRBJ2-1 TRBV10-3 CAISGSSEPYNEQFF
TRBJ2-3 TRBV4-3 CASSQENRGGADTQYF
TRBJ2-2 TRBV7-2 CASSLSWWTVNTGELFF
TRBJ1-4 TRBV28 CASSSTRRATNEKLFF
TRBJ2-1 TRBV7-3 CASSLTKSTSRVEQFF
TRBJ2-5 TRBV5-1 CASSFQGIQETQYF
TRBJ2-2 TRBV29-1 CSVEGVRTTNTGELFF
TRBJ1-2 TRBV19 CASTGTGENYGYTF
TRBJ2-7 TRBV10-3 CAISESSGVYEQYF
TRBJ2-3 TRBV20-1 CSAPTGWVPDTQYF
TRBJ2-5 TRBV5-1 CASSLNAGAQGETQYF
TRBJ2-1 TRBV7-8 CASSRGLAGGYSSYNEQFF
TRBJ2-1 TRBV7-8 CASSKTMGVQLGNEQFF
TRBJ2-1 TRBV28 CATAGGGGEYNEQFF
TRBJ2-7 TRBV20-1 CSARTLAGRYEQYF
TRBJ2-5 TRBV29-1 CSVAGGPQETQYF
TRBJ2-1 TRBV28 CASSFLVRAGGLGEQFF
TRBJ2-3 TRBV28 CASSAGQDLTDTQYF
TRBJ2-1 TRBV7-9 CASSLFGSWEQFF
TRBJ2-3 TRBV7-3 CASSPTRLAGGTDTQYF
TRBJ1-1 TRBV5-5 CASSLVEGSEAFF
TRBJ2-5 TRBV7-3 CASSLTGGPETQYF
TRBJ2-5 TRBV20-1 CSASPLAGGRKGQETQYF
TRBJ2-3 TRBV2 CASRRQGLSTDTQYF
TRBJ2-6 TRBV5-1 CASSRQGAGANVLTF
TRBJ2-1 TRBV5-4 CASSLVPPGTSGGILDDEQFF
TRBJ2-7 TRBV3-1 CASRLQGTDEQYF
TRBJ2-5 TRBV20-1 CSAPSGGASETQYF
TRBJ2-4 TRBV28 CASGDRDLQYF
TRBJ2-1 TRBV15 CATSRGGLSSYNEQFF